The sequence of this T cell receptor beta chain was determined in a study of cytomegalovirus exposure and HLA in healthy donors. Study-wide results and caveats: Most TCR sequences proved rare, with some public TCRs found in many donors. Analysis performed later showed TCR beta chains linked to HLA being more clonally expanded than equally common others.

The CDR3 is 15 residues long. Trimming at V came to 2 bases and at J to 5 bases, leaving 8 bases not matched to a gene. CDR1 is SGHRS and CDR2 is YFSETQ in the germline V gene. PCR used 60 Vbeta primers and 13 Jbeta primers. Sequencing used immunoSEQ multiplex PCR; TCRdb keeps in-frame clones, though not all of them. The sample consists of some 150,000 clones, about 80% of them appearing once. This clone was observed a few times. Its antigen is not known. The chain links TRBV5-1 to TRBJ2-3; 7 nucleotides line up with TRBD2. The sample consisted of PBMCs. The sequence was obtained from a man younger than 45 in good health and CMV-seronegative. The CDR3 DNA reads TGCGCCAGCAGCTTCCTCCAGGGAGGGCGAGATACGCAGTATTTT. As protein: CASSFLQGGRDTQYF.